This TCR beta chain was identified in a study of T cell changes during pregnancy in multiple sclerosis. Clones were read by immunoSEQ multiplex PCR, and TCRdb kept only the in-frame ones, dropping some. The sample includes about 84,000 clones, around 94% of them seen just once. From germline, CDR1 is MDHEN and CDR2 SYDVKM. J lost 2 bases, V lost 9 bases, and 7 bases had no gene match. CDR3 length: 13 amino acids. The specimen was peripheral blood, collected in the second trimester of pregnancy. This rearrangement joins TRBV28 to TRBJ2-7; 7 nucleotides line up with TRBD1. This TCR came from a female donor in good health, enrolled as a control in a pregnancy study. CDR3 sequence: CASKLQGTYEQYF. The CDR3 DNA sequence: TGTGCCAGTAAATTACAGGGGACCTACGAGCAGTACTTC.